Presented here are 11 T cell receptor beta chains from one specimen sequenced in a study of blood T cells in healthy people across ages. A second PCR of 7 to 11 cycles used a sample-barcoded 5' primer and a J-beta primer mix. TCRdb independently ran MiXCR on the 5' RACE reads; one entry per CDR3 protein. This sample yields 500,000 to 650,000 distinct CDR3 sequences, of which about 27% are seen a single time; over 3.5% belongs to the top ten. This sample also appeared in a second study, on T cells of mothers and their children.

Source material: blood. These receptors all come from a boy younger than 10 in good health.

A few counts support this clonotype. The chain recombines TRBV10-3 with TRBJ1-2, with D tentatively TRBD1 (5 bases). V lost 3 bases to trimming and J lost 7 bases, with 12 bases between them. The CDR3 runs to 13 residues. The germline V gene encodes CDR1 ENHRY and CDR2 SYGVKD. The CDR3: CAISEGPGVGYTF. CDR3 bases: TGTGCCATCAGTGAAGGCCCGGGGGTTGGCTACACCTTC.

This clonotype was counted many times. The chain has TRBV2 and TRBJ1-4, with 8 bases identical to TRBD1. J gave up 10 bases and V 1 base, and 5 bases lay outside the gene matches. Per the germline V gene, CDR1 is SNHLY and CDR2 is FYNNEI. This CDR3 has 14 amino acids. The CDR3 region has the DNA TGTGCCAGCAGTGAAGACAGGGGGAGAGGAAAACTGTTTTTT. Translation: CASSEDRGRGKLFF.

The rearrangement uses TRBV10-3 and TRBJ1-1, with no clear D. V was pared by 0 bases and J by 1 base, with 9 bases between. The germline V gene encodes CDR1 ENHRY and CDR2 SYGVKD. This CDR3 contains 15 residues. The CDR3 reads CAISESVDQNTEAFF. The CDR3 bases are TGTGCCATCAGTGAGTCGGTGGACCAGAACACTGAAGCTTTCTTT.

This clonotype has more than one count but fewer than ten. The chain carries TRBV20-1 and TRBJ2-1; D perhaps matches TRBD2 (5 bases). The J call is in doubt because the DNA end fits TRBJ2-5 better. The V gene's germline CDR1 is DFQATT and CDR2 SNEGSKA (reference sequence). The CDR3 extends over 12 amino acids. The DNA for the CDR3 is TGCAGTGCTAGACCCGGTGGGAGCGCCCAGTACTTC. Its translation is CSARPGGSAQYF.

This clonotype was seen ten or more times. CDR3: CASSALSYEQYF. In nucleotides, the CDR3 is TGTGCCAGCAGTGCCCTCTCCTACGAGCAGTACTTC. The V and J genes are TRBV25-1 and TRBJ2-7; D gene uncertain. V was shortened by 4 bases and J by 0 bases, with 4 bases between the two germline ends. CDR1 MGHDK and CDR2 SYGVNS come from the germline V gene. The CDR3 is made up of 12 amino acids.

A few counts support this clonotype. The chain joins TRBV28 to TRBJ2-7, with D perhaps matching TRBD2 (6 bases). V was trimmed by 3 bases and J by 0 bases, leaving 12 bases between them. The CDR3 runs 15 residues. CDR1 and CDR2 from the germline V gene are MDHEN and SYDVKM. In DNA form, the CDR3 reads TGTGCCAGCAGTTTTCTATTAGCGGCCTCCTACGAGCAGTACTTC. Encoded protein: CASSFLLAASYEQYF.

On this clonotype: One end of the junction does not line up with germline, which may come from a read error. This chain uses TRBV3-1 with TRBJ2-4, with TRBD1 matching over 7 bases. Germline V gene lookup returns CDR1 LGHDT and CDR2 YNNKEL (reference sequence). This CDR3 is 15 amino acids long. CDR3 amino acids: CASATGRGSTNIQYF. The CDR3 nucleotides are TGTGCCAGCGCGACAGGGAGAGGCTCCACAAACATTCAATACTTC.

This clonotype was detected only a few times. The rearrangement uses TRBV15 and TRBJ1-6; 8 bases are shared with TRBD1. The germline CDR1 and CDR2 sequences are LNHNV and YYDKDF (reference sequence). The CDR3 has 16 amino acids. The trim removed 1 base at V and 9 bases at J, leaving 8 bases unmatched. The CDR3 DNA reads as TGTGCCACCAGCAGAGCCAGGGGGCTCGACAGTTCACCCCTCCACTTT. This translates into CATSRARGLDSSPLHF.

The rearrangement joins TRBV12-5 to TRBJ2-3, with a tentative D call TRBD2 (6 bases). Germline CDR1 is LGHNT and CDR2 is FRNRAP. Trimming removed 8 bases at V and 3 bases at J, with 9 bases between. The CDR3 is made up of 12 amino acids. The chain's CDR3 is CASWGTTDTQYF. As DNA, the CDR3 is TGTGCTAGTTGGGGGACTACAGATACGCAGTATTTT.

This clonotype was seen a few times. V gene TRBV29-1 combines with J gene TRBJ2-5; 7 nucleotides agree with TRBD2. CDR1 SQVTM and CDR2 ANQGSEA come from the germline V gene. The CDR3 covers 13 residues. V was pared by 6 bases and J by 5 bases, with 9 bases of the junction left unmatched. CDR3 in DNA: TGCAGCGTGGGCGGGACTACACGGGAGACCCAGTACTTC. It translates to CSVGGTTRETQYF.

This chain uses TRBV12-3 or TRBV12-4 with TRBJ2-1, with TRBD2 as a possible D gene (6 bases). The CDR3 totals 14 residues. Trimming stripped 7 bases from V and 1 base from J, with 11 bases between. CDR3 loop: CASILGGSYNEQFF. CDR3 bases: TGTGCCAGCATCCTCGGGGGTTCCTACAATGAGCAGTTCTTC.